These 24 T cell receptor beta chains were sequenced from one sample in a study of tumor-infiltrating lymphocytes in primary liver carcinoma. The input was 450 to 500 ng total RNA; TCR beta cDNA was made from it with a constant-region primer. Libraries for TCR beta were built through three nested multiplex PCR rounds, which together made up a slightly modified ARM-PCR procedure. Both of the initial two PCR rounds ran for about 9 cycles and employed TRBV1-TRBV30 forward primers alongside a C-beta reverse primer. From the multiplex PCR reads, TCRdb called clonotypes with MiXCR, one entry per CDR3 protein. The sample includes 85,000 to 100,000 distinct CDR3 sequences, around 70% seen only once; the top ten take under 30%. DNA and RNA were both co-extracted from 20-30 mg of bulk tissue that had not been sorted. The sequenced sample was tumor-adjacent normal liver tissue. Receptor source: a man aged 35 to 55 with primary liver carcinoma and hepatitis B virus infection.

Ten or more counts support this clonotype. This chain uses TRBV12-3 or TRBV12-4 with TRBJ1-1, with 8 nucleotides matching TRBD1. This CDR3 comprises 13 residues. Trimming cost V 7 bases and J 5 bases; bases outside gene matches: 6. The CDR3, as DNA: TGTGCCAGCACCCTTACAGGGGGAACTGAAGCTTTCTTT. Translating it yields CASTLTGGTEAFF.

This chain uses TRBV14 with TRBJ2-1; TRBD2 matches at 14 bases. The germline gives CDR1 SGHDN, CDR2 FVKESK. CDR3 length equals 16 residues. CDR3 residues: CVSSPPGLAGEYEQFF. The CDR3 DNA reads TGTGTTAGCAGCCCTCCGGGACTAGCGGGAGAATATGAGCAGTTCTTC.

Details on this clonotype: At one end the junction does not follow the germline gene, possibly because of a read error. CDR3 loop: CARSFGTSNVNQETQYF. The CDR3 DNA sequence: TGTGCCAGGAGCTTCGGGACATCTAATGTTAACCAAGAGACCCAGTACTTC. The chain has TRBV11-2 and TRBJ2-5; D is possibly TRBD1 (6 bases). The CDR3 totals 17 residues. Per germline, CDR1 SGHAT and CDR2 FQNNGV.

Worth noting for this clonotype: Because it lacks the conserved phenylalanine or tryptophan at the end, this CDR3 is likely a read error. The chain is built from TRBV10-2 and TRBJ2-7, with a tentative D call TRBD2 (6 bases). This CDR3 has 14 amino acids. In germline, CDR1 is WSHSY, CDR2 SAAADI. CDR3 nucleotide sequence: TGCGCCTGCAGTGAGTCGGCGGGAACCTACGAGCAGTACCTC. Translating it yields CACSESAGTYEQYL.

About this clonotype: This sequence may be a read error, since a much larger clone differs from it by one base. The chain recombines TRBV6-1 with TRBJ2-5; D remains unclear. Germline V gene lookup returns CDR1 MNHNS and CDR2 SASEGT. This CDR3 has 12 amino acids. The CDR3 nucleotides read TGTGCCAGCAGTGTCAACCATGAGACCCAGTACTTC. It yields the protein CASSVNHETQYF.

Notes on this clonotype: At one end the junction does not follow the germline gene, possibly because of a read error. The CDR3 nucleotides read TGTGCCAGTAGCTTAGGATATGATAAGCAGTATTTT. Protein: CASSLGYDKQYF. This sequence joins TRBV11-2 and TRBJ2-3; D is ambiguous. CDR1 is SGHAT, CDR2 FQNNGV, per germline. This CDR3 spans 12 amino acids.

Regarding this clonotype: The junction and the germline gene differ at one end; a read error may be behind it. The chain uses TRBV11-2 and TRBJ2-1; tentatively, D is TRBD1 or TRBD2 (6 bases each). Germline-derived CDR1 and CDR2 are SGHAT and FQNNGV. This CDR3 contains 16 residues. CDR3 region: CASNSPGGGPYNEHFF. CDR3 nucleotides: TGTGCCAGCAACTCGCCAGGTGGGGGGCCCTACAATGAGCATTTCTTC. Full variable domain (rest looked up from reference TRBV11-2 and TRBJ2-1): EAGVAQSPRYKIIEKRQSVAFWCNPISGHATLYWYQQILGQGPKLLIQFQNNGVVDDSQLPKDRFSAERLKGVDSTLKIQPAKLEDSAVYLCASNSPGGGPYNEHFFGPGTRLTVL.

Details on this clonotype: Germline is not matched at one junction end, which may reflect a read error. This chain links TRBV11-2 with TRBJ2-1; the D gene is possibly TRBD2 (6 bases). The germline gives CDR1 SGHAT, CDR2 FQNNGV. This CDR3 is built from 15 residues. For the CDR3, the DNA is TGTACCAGCAGCCCGGAGGGCGACTCCTACGATGAGCAGTTCTTC. Amino acids: CTSSPEGDSYDEQFF.

The rearrangement joins TRBV21-1 to TRBJ1-5. TRBV21-1 is assigned pseudogene status. CDR3 size: 14 residues. The CDR3 nucleotides read TGTGCCAGTAGCCGATGCGTTAGCAATCAGCCCCAGCATTTT. This gives the protein CASSRCVSNQPQHF.

The rearrangement joins TRBV2 to TRBJ2-1; D is possibly TRBD1 (5 bases). This CDR3 region has 14 residues. Germline CDR1 and CDR2: SNHLY and FYNNEI. Trimming left V 7 bases short and J 8 bases short, with 18 bases between. The CDR3 region has the DNA TGTGCCAGCAATCTGCCCAACCAGGGTTATGAGCAGTTCTTC. Translating it yields CASNLPNQGYEQFF.

Details on this clonotype: At one end the junction does not follow the germline gene, possibly because of a read error. This chain links TRBV29-1 with TRBJ2-1; 10 bases line up with TRBD1. Germline-derived CDR1 and CDR2 are SQVTM and ANQGSEA. This CDR3 is 15 amino acids long. In DNA form, the CDR3 reads TGTAGCGTAGAGAGTGGGACAGGGGACGCGGGCAGGCAGTTCTTC. This sequence encodes CSVESGTGDAGRQFF.

In its sample, this clonotype was seen a few times. V gene TRBV18 combines with J gene TRBJ1-6; D call uncertain. Germline CDR1 KGHSH, CDR2 LQKENI. There are 15 residues in the CDR3. Trimming took 3 bases from V and 5 from J, leaving 11 bases between them. CDR3 nucleotide sequence: TGTGCCAGCTCACCGCGGGCAGCGGATAATTCACCCCTCCACTTT. Protein product: CASSPRAADNSPLHF.

This clonotype was seen once. The chain uses TRBV12-3 or TRBV12-4 and TRBJ2-7, with a possible D match to TRBD1 (5 bases). The CDR3 loop spans 12 amino acids. CDR3 protein: CISSADSYEQYF. The DNA of the CDR3 is TGTATCAGCAGTGCAGACAGTTACGAGCAGTACTTC.

As to this clonotype: An end of the junction differs from the germline gene, which may be a read error. V usage is TRBV11-2 and J usage is TRBJ2-2; no clear D. Germline V lookup: CDR1 SGHAT, CDR2 FQNNGV. CDR3 length: 13 residues. The CDR3 loop is CASSYKNTVELFF. The CDR3 DNA reads as TGTGCCAGCAGTTACAAGAACACCGTGGAGCTGTTTTTT.

As to this clonotype: At one end the junction does not follow the germline gene, possibly because of a read error. J is TRBJ2-6 and V is TRBV6-2 or TRBV6-3; TRBD1 matches 8 bases. Germline CDR1 MNHEY, CDR2 SVGEGT. The CDR3 has 16 amino acids. The CDR3 DNA is TGTGCCAACAGTCTCGGACAGGGTACTGGGGCCAACGTCCTGACTTTC. It translates to CANSLGQGTGANVLTF.

As to this clonotype: One end of the junction varies from germline; a read error may be responsible. This chain joins TRBV29-1 and TRBJ2-7, with a weak D call TRBD2 (5 bases). The CDR3 is 13 amino acids. CDR1 SQVTM and CDR2 ANQGSEA come from the germline V gene. CDR3 sequence reads: CSVRVVGAYKQYF. CDR3 sequence (DNA): TGCAGCGTTCGGGTAGTGGGAGCCTACAAGCAGTACTTC.

As concerns this clonotype: This clone may be a read error of a much larger clone one base away. This chain uses TRBV5-4 with TRBJ1-4; D possibly corresponds to TRBD1 (6 bases). The germline V gene has CDR1 SGHNT and CDR2 YYREEE (reference sequence). Trimming left V 9 bases short and J 5 bases short, with 20 bases between. The CDR3 covers 15 residues. As DNA, the CDR3 is TGTGCCAACAGTCGCGACAGGAGTTCAAATGAAAAACTGTTTTTT. Translated: CANSRDRSSNEKLFF.

A few counts support this clonotype. This could be a read error, since a much larger clone is one nucleotide away. CDR3 sequence reads: CASSLHGSPLHF. The CDR3 bases are TGTGCCAGCAGTCTCCACGGTTCACCCCTCCACTTT. The chain uses TRBV6-5 and TRBJ1-6; D is undetermined. The germline V gene has CDR1 MNHEY and CDR2 SVGAGI. Trimming removed 5 bases from V and 9 bases from J, with 8 bases in between. The CDR3 totals 12 residues.

This clonotype was recorded at least ten times. V and J are TRBV10-2 and TRBJ1-5; TRBD1 might be the D (6 bases). V dropped 6 bases and J dropped 4 bases, with 10 bases sitting between them. The germline V gene has CDR1 WSHSY and CDR2 SAAADI. There are 13 residues in the CDR3. This chain's CDR3 is CASSRTENQPQHF. CDR3 nucleotides: TGCGCCAGCAGCCGGACAGAGAATCAGCCCCAGCATTTT.

Comments on this clonotype: No conserved phenylalanine or tryptophan ends this CDR3, so it is likely a read error. Because the CDR3's place on the DNA is in doubt, the DNA is left out and the CDR3 is given as listed by TCRdb. The chain carries TRBV5-6 and TRBJ1-1; the table's D gene call, TRBD1, was not cross checked with the DNA. Germline assignment: CDR1 SGHDT and CDR2 YYEEEE. The CDR3 has 17 residues if both end residues are counted. This CDR3 reads CASSLDGTRRGATETFL.

This clonotype was detected ten times or more. The chain employs TRBV5-6 and TRBJ2-7; 7 nucleotides agree with TRBD2. The V gene end was trimmed by 4 bases and the J gene end by 1 base; junction bases not matched to a gene: 5. The V gene's germline CDR1 is SGHDT and CDR2 YYEEEE. This CDR3 region has 14 residues. CDR3 coding DNA: TGTGCCAGCAGCCGAAGCGGGGTTTCCTACGAGCAGTACTTC. Its protein is CASSRSGVSYEQYF. Variable domain in full (rest from reference TRBV5-6 and TRBJ2-7): DAGVTQSPTHLIKTRGQQVTLRCSPKSGHDTVSWYQQALGQGPQFIFQYYEEEERQRGNFPDRFSGHQFPNYSSELNVNALLLGDSALYLCASSRSGVSYEQYFGPGTRLTVT.

This clonotype was observed once. One base away lies a much larger clone, so this may be a sequencing read error. Written as DNA, the CDR3 is TGTGCCAGCAGCCGTAGACGGGGGGCGGACACCGGGGAGCTGTTTTTT. Residues: CASSRRRGADTGELFF. V is TRBV5-5 and J is TRBJ2-2; the D gene is possibly TRBD2 (7 bases). The germline V gene encodes CDR1 SGHKS and CDR2 YYEKEE (reference sequence). The CDR3 consists of 16 residues. Trimming stripped 4 bases from V and 3 bases from J, with 16 bases between.

About this clonotype itself: Possible read error: a much larger clone is one base away. This CDR3 is CASASGRERQGEQYF. The CDR3 region has the DNA TGTGCCAGCGCCTCCGGGCGGGAGCGGCAGGGCGAGCAGTACTTC. The gene calls are TRBV13 and TRBJ2-7; 7 bases match TRBD2. Per germline, CDR1 PRHDT and CDR2 FYEKMQ (reference sequence). The length of the CDR3 is 15 residues. With 8 bases clipped from V and 6 bases from J, the junction kept 16 bases outside the gene matches.

About this clonotype: This sequence may be a read error, since a much larger clone differs from it by one base. The chain is built from TRBV29-1 and TRBJ2-7; the match to TRBD1 covers 8 bases. Per the germline V gene, CDR1 is SQVTM and CDR2 is ANQGSEA. V trimming: 5 bases; J trimming: 4 bases; junction bases outside the gene matches: 10. This CDR3 is 14 amino acids long. The CDR3 DNA follows: TGCAGCGTTAAATCGGCAGGGGGCAGGTACGAGCAGTACTTC. Its translation is CSVKSAGGRYEQYF.